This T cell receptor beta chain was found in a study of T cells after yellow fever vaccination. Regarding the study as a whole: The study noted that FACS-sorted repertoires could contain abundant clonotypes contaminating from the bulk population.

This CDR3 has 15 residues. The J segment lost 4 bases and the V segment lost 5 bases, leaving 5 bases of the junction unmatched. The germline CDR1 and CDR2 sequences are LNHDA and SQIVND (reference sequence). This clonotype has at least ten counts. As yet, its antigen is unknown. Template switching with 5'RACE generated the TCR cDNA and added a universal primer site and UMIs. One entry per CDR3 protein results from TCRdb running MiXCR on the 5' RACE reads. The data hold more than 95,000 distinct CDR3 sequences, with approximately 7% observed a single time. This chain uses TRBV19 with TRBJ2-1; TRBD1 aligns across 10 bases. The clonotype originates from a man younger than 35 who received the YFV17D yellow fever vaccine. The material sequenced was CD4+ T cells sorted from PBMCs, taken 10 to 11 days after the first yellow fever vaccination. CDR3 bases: TGTGCCAGTAGTCCCCCGGGACAGGGGTACAATGAGCAGTTCTTC. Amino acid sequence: CASSPPGQGYNEQFF.